This TCR beta chain was recorded in a study of immune heterogeneity within non-small cell lung tumors. Germline CDR1 is SGDLS and CDR2 is YYNGEE. The V gene end was trimmed by 6 bases and the J gene end by 7 bases; junction bases not matched to a gene: 8. This CDR3 spans 13 amino acids. This clonotype is labeled medium-sized. What it binds is not known. Findings and limits, study-wide: With local tumor mutational burden, local T-cell clonality showed a moderate but significant correlation (R 0.3 to 0.4).

Bulk tumor genomic DNA (approximately 570 ng per sample) served as template. Primary tumors were biopsied several times each, far apart, intraoperatively. Undergoing curative surgery were patients whose non-small cell lung cancer was untreated and newly diagnosed. With 32 V and 13 J primers, multiplex PCR amplified the TCR beta CDR3. MiXCR, run by TCRdb on the multiplex PCR reads, gives a single entry per CDR3 protein. This table holds several thousand distinct CDR3 sequences, 22% found once. The specimen sequenced was lung tumor tissue. The rearrangement uses TRBV9 and TRBJ1-2, with TRBD1 matching 8 bases. This clonotype originated in a female donor with non-small cell lung cancer. CDR3 in amino acids: CASTRGQGFGYTF. The CDR3 bases are TGTGCCAGCACCCGAGGACAGGGCTTTGGCTACACCTTC.